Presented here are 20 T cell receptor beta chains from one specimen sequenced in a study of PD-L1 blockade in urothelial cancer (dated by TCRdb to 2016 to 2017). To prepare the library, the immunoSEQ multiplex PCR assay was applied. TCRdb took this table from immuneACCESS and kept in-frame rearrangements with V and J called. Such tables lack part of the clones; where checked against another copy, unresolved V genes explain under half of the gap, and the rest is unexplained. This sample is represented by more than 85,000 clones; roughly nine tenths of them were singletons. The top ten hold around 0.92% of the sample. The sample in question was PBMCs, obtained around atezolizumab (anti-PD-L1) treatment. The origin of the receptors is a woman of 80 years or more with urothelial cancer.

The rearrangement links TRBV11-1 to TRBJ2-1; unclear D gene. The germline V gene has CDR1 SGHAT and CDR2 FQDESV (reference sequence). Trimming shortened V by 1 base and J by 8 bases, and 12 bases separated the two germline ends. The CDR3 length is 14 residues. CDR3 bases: TGTGCCAGCAGCTTAGTATGGAGAGGAGATGAGCAGTTCTTC. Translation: CASSLVWRGDEQFF.

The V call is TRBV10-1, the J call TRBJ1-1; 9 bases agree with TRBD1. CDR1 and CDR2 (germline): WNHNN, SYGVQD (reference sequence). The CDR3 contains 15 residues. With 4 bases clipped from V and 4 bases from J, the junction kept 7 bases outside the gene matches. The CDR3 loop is CASSGGTGHGTEAFF. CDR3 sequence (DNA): TGCGCCAGCAGTGGCGGGACAGGGCATGGCACTGAAGCTTTCTTT.

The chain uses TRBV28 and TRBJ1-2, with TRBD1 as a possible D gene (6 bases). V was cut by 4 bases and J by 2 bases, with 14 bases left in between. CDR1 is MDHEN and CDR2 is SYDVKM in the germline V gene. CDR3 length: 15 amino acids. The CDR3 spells CASSSGGAGNYGYTF. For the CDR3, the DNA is TGTGCCAGCAGTTCGGGGGGCGCGGGGAACTATGGCTACACCTTC.

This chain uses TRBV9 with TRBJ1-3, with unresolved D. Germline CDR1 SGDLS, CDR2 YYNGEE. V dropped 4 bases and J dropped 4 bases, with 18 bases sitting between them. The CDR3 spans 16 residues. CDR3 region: CASSPDRSARGNTIYF. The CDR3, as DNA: TGTGCCAGCAGCCCCGATCGCTCCGCGAGGGGAAACACCATATATTTT.

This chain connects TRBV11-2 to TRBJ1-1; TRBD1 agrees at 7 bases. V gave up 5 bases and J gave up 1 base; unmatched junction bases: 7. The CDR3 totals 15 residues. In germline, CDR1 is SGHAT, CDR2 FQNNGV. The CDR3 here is CASSLRRTGNTEAFF. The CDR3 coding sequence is TGTGCCAGCAGCCTTAGACGGACAGGGAACACTGAAGCTTTCTTT.

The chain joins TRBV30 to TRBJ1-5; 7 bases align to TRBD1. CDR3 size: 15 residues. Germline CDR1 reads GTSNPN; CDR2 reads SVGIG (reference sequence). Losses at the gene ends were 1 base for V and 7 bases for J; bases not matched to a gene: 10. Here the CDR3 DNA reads TGTGCCTGGAGTGGCGGACAGGACCCTAGGCAGCCCCAGCATTTT. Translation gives CAWSGGQDPRQPQHF. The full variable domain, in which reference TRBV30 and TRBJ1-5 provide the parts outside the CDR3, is SQTIHQWPATLVQPVGSPLSLECTVEGTSNPNLYWYRQAAGRGLQLLFYSVGIGQISSEVPQNLSASRPQDRQFILSSKKLLLSDSGFYLCAWSGGQDPRQPQHFGDGTRLSIL.

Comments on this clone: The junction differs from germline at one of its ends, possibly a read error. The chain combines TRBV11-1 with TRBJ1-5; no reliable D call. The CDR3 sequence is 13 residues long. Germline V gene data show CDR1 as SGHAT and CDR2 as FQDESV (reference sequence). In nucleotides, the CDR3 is TGTGCCAGCAGCATAGAGATCAATCAGTCCCAGCATTTT. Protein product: CASSIEINQSQHF.

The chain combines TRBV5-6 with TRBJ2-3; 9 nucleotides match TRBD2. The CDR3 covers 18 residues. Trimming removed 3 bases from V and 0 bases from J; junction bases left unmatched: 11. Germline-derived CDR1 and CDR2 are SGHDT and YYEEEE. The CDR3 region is CASSSLGGTSPSTDTQYF. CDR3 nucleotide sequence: TGTGCCAGCAGCTCACTGGGGGGGACTAGCCCGAGCACAGATACGCAGTATTTT.

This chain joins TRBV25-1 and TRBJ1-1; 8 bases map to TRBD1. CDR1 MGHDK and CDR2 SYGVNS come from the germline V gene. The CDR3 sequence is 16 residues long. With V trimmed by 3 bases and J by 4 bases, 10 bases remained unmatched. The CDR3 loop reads CASSDAGRGRGTEAFF. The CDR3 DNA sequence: TGTGCCAGCAGTGACGCTGGCAGGGGGCGAGGCACTGAAGCTTTCTTT. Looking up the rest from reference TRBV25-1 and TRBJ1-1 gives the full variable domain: EADIYQTPRYLVIGTGKKITLECSQTMGHDKMYWYQQDPGMELHLIHYSYGVNSTEKGDLSSESTVSRIRTEHFPLTLESARPSHTSQYLCASSDAGRGRGTEAFFGQGTRLTVV.

This chain's CDR3 is CASSLEGGYTGELFF. DNA of the CDR3: TGTGCCAGCAGCTTAGAAGGGGGTTACACCGGGGAGCTGTTTTTT. The V gene is TRBV7-6, the J gene TRBJ2-2; weak D call: TRBD1 (6 bases). Looked up from germline, CDR1 is SGHVS and CDR2 is FNYEAQ. This CDR3 contains 15 residues. V lost 1 base to trimming and J lost 3 bases, with 9 bases between them.

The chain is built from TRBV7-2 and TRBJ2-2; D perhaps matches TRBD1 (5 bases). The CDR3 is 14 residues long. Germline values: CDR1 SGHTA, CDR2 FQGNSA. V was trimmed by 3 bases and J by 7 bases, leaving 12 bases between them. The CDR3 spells CASSFPRDDGELFF. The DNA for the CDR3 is TGTGCCAGCAGCTTTCCCAGGGATGACGGGGAGCTGTTTTTT.

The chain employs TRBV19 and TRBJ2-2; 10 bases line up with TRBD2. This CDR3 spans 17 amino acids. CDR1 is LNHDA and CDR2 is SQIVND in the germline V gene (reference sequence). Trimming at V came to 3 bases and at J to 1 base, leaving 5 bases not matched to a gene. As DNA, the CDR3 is TGTGCCAGTAGTATCTCCGCTAGCGGGGGGAACACCGGGGAGCTGTTTTTT. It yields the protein CASSISASGGNTGELFF.

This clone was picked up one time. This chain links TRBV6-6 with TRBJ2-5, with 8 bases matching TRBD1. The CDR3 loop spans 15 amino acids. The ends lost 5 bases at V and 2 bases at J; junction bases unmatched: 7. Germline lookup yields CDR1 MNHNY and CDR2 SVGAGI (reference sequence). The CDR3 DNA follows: TGTGCCAGCAGTCCGAGAAGGGACAGGCAAGAGACCCAGTACTTC. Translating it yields CASSPRRDRQETQYF.

The CDR3 region has the DNA TGTGCCAGCAGTTATCCTACCGGGACAGGGGAACAGCCCCAGCATTTT. Translating it yields CASSYPTGTGEQPQHF. The J gene is TRBJ1-5, the V gene TRBV28, with 10 bases identical to TRBD1. The CDR3 contains 16 residues. V lost 4 bases to trimming and J lost 7 bases; unmatched junction nucleotides: 10. From germline, CDR1 is MDHEN and CDR2 SYDVKM.

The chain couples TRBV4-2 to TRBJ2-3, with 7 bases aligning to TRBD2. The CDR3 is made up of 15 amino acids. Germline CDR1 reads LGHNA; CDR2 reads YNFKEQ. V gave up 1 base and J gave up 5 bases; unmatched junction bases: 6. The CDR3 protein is CASSQVSGIQDTQYF. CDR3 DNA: TGTGCCAGCAGCCAAGTAAGCGGGATCCAAGATACGCAGTATTTT.

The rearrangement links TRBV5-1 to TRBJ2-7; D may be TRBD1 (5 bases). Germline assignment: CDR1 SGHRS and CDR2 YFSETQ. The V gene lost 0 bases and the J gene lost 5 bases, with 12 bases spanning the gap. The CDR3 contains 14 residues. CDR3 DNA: TGCGCCAGCAGCTTGGGGCAGGGCGAGCACGAGCAGTACTTC. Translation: CASSLGQGEHEQYF.

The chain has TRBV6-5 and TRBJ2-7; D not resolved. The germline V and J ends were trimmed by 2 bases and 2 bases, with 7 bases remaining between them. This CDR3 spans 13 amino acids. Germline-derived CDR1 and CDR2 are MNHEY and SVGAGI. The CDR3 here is CASSYGSTYEQYF. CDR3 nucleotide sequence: TGTGCCAGCAGTTACGGCAGTACCTACGAGCAGTACTTC.

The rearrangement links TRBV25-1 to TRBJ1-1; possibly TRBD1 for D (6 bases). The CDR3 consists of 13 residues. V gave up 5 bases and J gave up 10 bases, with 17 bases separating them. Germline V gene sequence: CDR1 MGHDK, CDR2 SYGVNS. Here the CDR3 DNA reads TGTGCCAGCAGTCTAGGACAGTCAATGGGAGCTTTCTTT. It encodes CASSLGQSMGAFF. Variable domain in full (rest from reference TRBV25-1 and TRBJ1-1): EADIYQTPRYLVIGTGKKITLECSQTMGHDKMYWYQQDPGMELHLIHYSYGVNSTEKGDLSSESTVSRIRTEHFPLTLESARPSHTSQYLCASSLGQSMGAFFGQGTRLTVV.

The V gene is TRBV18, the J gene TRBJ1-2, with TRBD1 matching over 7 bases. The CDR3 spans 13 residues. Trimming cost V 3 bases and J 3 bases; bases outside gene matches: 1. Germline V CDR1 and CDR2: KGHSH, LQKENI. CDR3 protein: CASSPGQYYGYTF. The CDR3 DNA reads TGTGCCAGCTCACCGGGACAGTACTATGGCTACACCTTC. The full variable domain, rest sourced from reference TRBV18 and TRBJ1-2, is NAGVMQNPRHLVRRRGQEARLRCSPMKGHSHVYWYRQLPEEGLKFMVYLQKENIIDESGMPKERFSAEFPKEGPSILRIQQVVRGDSAAYFCASSPGQYYGYTFGSGTRLTVV.

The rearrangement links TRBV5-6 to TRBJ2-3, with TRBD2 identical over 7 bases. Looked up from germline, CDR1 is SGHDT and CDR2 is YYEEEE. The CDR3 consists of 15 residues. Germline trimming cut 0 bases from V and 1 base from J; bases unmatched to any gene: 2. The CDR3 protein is CASSLGTSGTDTQYF. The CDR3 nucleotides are TGTGCCAGCAGCTTGGGAACTAGCGGCACAGATACGCAGTATTTT. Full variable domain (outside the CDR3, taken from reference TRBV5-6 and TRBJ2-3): DAGVTQSPTHLIKTRGQQVTLRCSPKSGHDTVSWYQQALGQGPQFIFQYYEEEERQRGNFPDRFSGHQFPNYSSELNVNALLLGDSALYLCASSLGTSGTDTQYFGPGTRLTVL.